These T cell receptor beta chains were read from a single sample in a study of blood T cell repertoires in COVID-19. Repertoires were generated with immunoSEQ multiplex PCR, while TCRdb's copy carries only in-frame clones and drops some. The table lists roughly 250,000 clones, about 89% of them singletons. The sequencing sample was made of peripheral blood. These receptors came from a man younger than 45 with acute or convalescent COVID-19. Each CDR3 is given with its conserved first and last residue.

TRBV5-1 | CASSPAEGSGYTF
TRBV27 | CASTAGQLLNEQFF
TRBV6-5 | CASILRQGWPSPLHF
TRBV28 | CASNRGRASSEQYF
TRBV4-2 | CASSHSTRGQGGGGYTF
TRBV28 | CASKGHPNSPLHF
TRBV27 | CASSLGTNYEQYF
TRBV23-1 | CASSLTGSYEQYF
TRBV2 | CASSVGLTDGYTF
TRBV2 | CASRPDREYSGNTIYF
TRBV14 | CASSQGRLRRAEAFF
TRBV5-4 | CASSLNHYEQYF
TRBV9 | CASSVTRGRGGANVLTF
TRBV5-4 | CASSLKGVHEQYF
TRBV5-5 | CASSAQGAQPQHF
TRBV10-1 | CASSESRYEQYF
TRBV24-1 | CATSDQRTSGNTQYF
TRBV7-9 | CASSSPAGARDTQYF
TRBV18 | CASSHVGGSGRFEQYF
TRBV20-1 | CSAIIGDTQYF
TRBV5-8 | CASSRRGADSRRYF
TRBV6-5 | CASTLAGGNEQFF
TRBV2 | CASLAGGRNEQFF
TRBV30 | CAWNQQGASPLHF
TRBV30 | CAWDLQGILSYNEQFF
TRBV18 | CASSQGQVYNSPLHF
TRBV13 | CASSFRQTQYF
TRBV30 | CAWSAGRLQFYEQYF
TRBV30 | CAWSVEGAYNSPLHF
TRBV5-1 | CASSLDRSYGYTF
TRBV7-3 | CASSLIGTANNEQFF
TRBV5-6 | CASSRGTGWYQETQYF
TRBV7-2 | CASSPLGRIDTEAFF
TRBV5-1 | CASSRQGGSTYEQYF
TRBV7-3 | CASSPPGAGRRKGENYGYTF
TRBV4-1 | CASRSGTGSDTQYF
TRBV19 | CASSPQGVEAFF
TRBV19 | CASSMPGQGRTGELFF
TRBV20-1 | CSASTPRQGGTEAFF
TRBV28 | CASSSPGESYEQYF
TRBV30 | CAWSVTGAREKLFF
TRBV18 | CASSPTSTGSYEQYF
TRBV19 | CASSPARTDTQYF
TRBV7-3 | CASSPREDYGYTF
TRBV4-2 | CASSHAITGVGTEAFF